Included here is one T cell receptor (beta chain) sequence, with context. Its cognate antigen is unknown. The sample comes from a study of shared clonotypes between healthy human individuals. Study findings and constraints: Rarefaction indicated that sorted-subset sequencing remained incomplete although depth was large. Roughly 5% of naive CD4 clonotypes were common to a few donors.

The J segment lost 4 bases and the V segment lost 11 bases, leaving 10 bases of the junction unmatched. Germline V gene lookup returns CDR1 MDHEN and CDR2 SYDVKM. The CDR3 runs to 15 residues. Clones were read by immunoSEQ multiplex PCR, and TCRdb kept only the in-frame ones, dropping some. The sample has some 2,500,000 clones, 93% seen once; the top ten hold approximately 0.35%. All donors were healthy HIV-negative adults lacking recent acute infections or vaccinations. The chain joins TRBV28 to TRBJ2-2, with 10 positions matching TRBD1. The sequence was obtained from a man in his late teens or twenties in good health. Some clones in this sample may be carry-over from other donors' samples. Material for sequencing was naive CD4+ T cells from PBMCs. Subset reported: CD45RA+ positively selected. CDR3 sequence reads: CAAGLGQGSTGELFF. The CDR3 DNA reads TGTGCCGCTGGCTTGGGACAGGGGAGCACCGGGGAGCTGTTTTTT.